Presented here are 32 T cell receptor beta chains from one specimen sequenced in a study of blood T cell repertoires in COVID-19 (TCRdb year 2020). The library was made by the immunoSEQ multiplex PCR assay. TCRdb limited this immuneACCESS table to in-frame rearrangements with V and J called. A share of clones is missing; checked studies link under half to unresolved V genes, and the rest is unexplained. Across this sample there are a few hundred thousand clones, with roughly nine tenths seen only once. Of the sample, 3.5% to 5.5% falls within the top ten clones. Sequenced material: peripheral blood. The receptors were sampled from a woman in her 40s who had recovered from COVID-19.

This sequence joins TRBV9 and TRBJ2-1; TRBD1 agrees at 10 bases. Germline V CDR1 and CDR2: SGDLS, YYNGEE. Trimming took 5 bases from V and 7 from J; bases not matched to a gene: 9. The CDR3 has 15 amino acids. The CDR3: CASRSGTGERNEQFF. In DNA, the CDR3 is TGTGCCAGCAGATCTGGGACAGGGGAAAGGAATGAGCAGTTCTTC.

In DNA, the CDR3 is TGTGCCAGCAGCGTAGATTCAGGCTCTGGAAACACCATATATTTT. Its protein is CASSVDSGSGNTIYF. The chain carries TRBV9 and TRBJ1-3; D is unresolved. Trimming pared 0 bases from V and 0 bases from J, leaving 7 bases between. Looked up from germline, CDR1 is SGDLS and CDR2 is YYNGEE. The CDR3 runs to 15 residues.

The chain joins TRBV30 to TRBJ2-1; TRBD2 matches at 8 bases. The CDR3 runs to 15 residues. In germline, CDR1 is GTSNPN, CDR2 SVGIG (reference sequence). V was clipped by 0 bases and J by 4 bases; unmatched bases: 5. The CDR3 bases are TGTGCCTGGAGTGTATCTAGCGGGCAATACAATGAGCAGTTCTTC. Protein: CAWSVSSGQYNEQFF.

This clone has just one count. The gene calls are TRBV6-4 and TRBJ2-3; 8 bases match TRBD2. This CDR3 is 14 amino acids long. Germline V gives CDR1 MRHNA, CDR2 SNTAGT. J lost 4 bases, V lost 6 bases, and 6 bases had no gene match. This chain's CDR3 is CASRRGGLADTQYF. The CDR3 coding sequence is TGTGCCAGCAGACGGGGGGGCCTCGCAGATACGCAGTATTTT.

The gene calls are TRBV28 and TRBJ1-1; D not resolved. There are 14 residues in the CDR3. Germline V gene data show CDR1 as MDHEN and CDR2 as SYDVKM. Trimming cost V 7 bases and J 0 bases, with 12 bases left between them. The chain's CDR3 is CASNNGGMNTEAFF. The CDR3 DNA sequence: TGTGCCAGCAACAATGGAGGAATGAACACTGAAGCTTTCTTT.

The chain is built from TRBV7-2 and TRBJ2-1; 9 nucleotides line up with TRBD2. V trimming: 5 bases; J trimming: 6 bases; junction bases outside the gene matches: 11. Germline values: CDR1 SGHTA, CDR2 FQGNSA. The CDR3 is 16 amino acids. The CDR3 reads CASSLDGLAGLNEQFF. As DNA, the CDR3 is TGTGCCAGCAGCCTAGATGGTCTAGCGGGACTCAATGAGCAGTTCTTC.

This sequence joins TRBV7-9 and TRBJ1-6; 9 nucleotides align to TRBD1. Germline trimming cut 5 bases from V and 1 base from J; bases unmatched to any gene: 3. The CDR3 extends over 16 amino acids. Germline CDR1 is SEHNR and CDR2 is FQNEAQ (reference sequence). In DNA, the CDR3 is TGTGCCAGCAGCCGGGACAGGGAGTCCTATAATTCACCCCTCCACTTT. Translation gives CASSRDRESYNSPLHF.

The chain employs TRBV6-5 and TRBJ1-2; tentative D call: TRBD1 (6 bases). V lost 5 bases and J 8 bases, leaving 15 bases between the germline ends. The CDR3 contains 13 residues. Germline assignment: CDR1 MNHEY and CDR2 SVGAGI. This CDR3 is CASSRTRGAGYTF. The CDR3 nucleotides read TGTGCCAGCAGTCGTACCCGGGGGGCCGGCTACACCTTC.

This chain joins TRBV6-5 and TRBJ2-1; TRBD1 matches at 7 bases. This CDR3 has 15 amino acids. J gave up 5 bases and V 6 bases, and 10 bases lay outside the gene matches. Germline values: CDR1 MNHEY, CDR2 SVGAGI. The DNA of the CDR3 is TGTGCCAGCAGCATCACGACAGGGTATGACAATGAGCAGTTCTTC. Encoded protein: CASSITTGYDNEQFF.

V gene TRBV28 combines with J gene TRBJ1-5; D gene unclear. The CDR3 loop spans 15 amino acids. Germline V gene sequence: CDR1 MDHEN, CDR2 SYDVKM. Trimming stripped 10 bases from V and 6 bases from J, with 22 bases between. The CDR3 bases are TGTGCCACTCGAGAAAACGCAGGCGACGGTCAGCCCCAGCATTTT. It translates to CATRENAGDGQPQHF.

This clone was counted a single time. The rearrangement uses TRBV6-2 or TRBV6-3 and TRBJ2-2; 7 positions agree with TRBD2. Looked up from germline, CDR1 is MNHEY and CDR2 is SVGEGT. Unmatched junction bases numbered 1, after V lost 2 bases and J lost 1 base. The CDR3 totals 15 residues. The CDR3 spells CASSYPSGNTGELFF. The CDR3 DNA reads TGTGCCAGCAGTTACCCTAGCGGGAACACCGGGGAGCTGTTTTTT.

The V gene is TRBV7-9, the J gene TRBJ2-1; D is uncertain. This CDR3 spans 14 amino acids. V gave up 9 bases and J gave up 1 base, with 13 bases separating them. Germline CDR1 is SEHNR and CDR2 is FQNEAQ (reference sequence). In DNA form, the CDR3 reads TGTGCCAGTAATCCCCCAGGATCCTACAATGAGCAGTTCTTC. Translated, it gives CASNPPGSYNEQFF.

In this sample, this clone turned up once. This rearrangement joins TRBV3-1 (or the pseudogene TRBV3-2) to TRBJ1-6; D is uncertain. Trimming stripped 1 base from V and 9 bases from J, with 10 bases between. The germline V gene encodes CDR1 LGHDT and CDR2 YNNKEL (reference sequence). The length of the CDR3 is 14 residues. CDR3 bases: TGTGCCAGCAGCCAAGGCTCAGAAACTTCACCCCTCCACTTT. Translation gives CASSQGSETSPLHF.

CDR3 sequence (DNA): TGTGCCAGCAGAGCAGGGGGAACTAATGAAAAACTGTTTTTT. Protein: CASRAGGTNEKLFF. The chain links TRBV5-4 to TRBJ1-4; TRBD1 agrees at 7 bases. Trimming removed 5 bases from V and 1 base from J; junction bases left unmatched: 2. The CDR3 extends over 14 amino acids. Germline V gives CDR1 SGHNT, CDR2 YYREEE (reference sequence).

V usage is TRBV6-5 and J usage is TRBJ2-7; 8 nucleotides align to TRBD1. The CDR3 is made up of 15 amino acids. V was clipped by 6 bases and J by 5 bases; unmatched bases: 12. CDR1 MNHEY and CDR2 SVGAGI come from the germline V gene. The CDR3 reads CASRQDRASLHEQYV. Written as DNA, the CDR3 is TGTGCCAGCAGACAGGACAGGGCCTCGCTCCACGAGCAGTACGTC.

This clone was observed a single time. V and J are TRBV27 and TRBJ2-1; 9 bases agree with TRBD1. CDR3 length equals 15 residues. CDR1 and CDR2 (germline): MNHEY, SMNVEV (reference sequence). With 6 bases clipped from V and 7 bases from J, the junction kept 10 bases outside the gene matches. CDR3 region: CASRGPDRGRNEQFF. The DNA of the CDR3 is TGTGCCAGCAGGGGCCCGGACAGGGGACGAAATGAGCAGTTCTTC.

Details on this clone: The final CDR3 position lacks the conserved phenylalanine or tryptophan, pointing to a likely read error. The limits of the CDR3 on the DNA are not certain, so only TCRdb's listed CDR3 is given. The chain couples TRBV7-9 to TRBJ1-3; TRBD1 is the table's D call, not checked against the DNA. The CDR3 spans 12 residues, counting both ends. Looked up from germline, CDR1 is SEHNR and CDR2 is FQNEAQ (reference sequence). CDR3: CASSSDPGQLYC.

This clone showed up just a few times. This sequence joins TRBV5-4 and TRBJ2-1; a weak D match, TRBD2 (6 bases). Per the germline V gene, CDR1 is SGHNT and CDR2 is YYREEE (reference sequence). The CDR3 contains 15 residues. V was cut by 5 bases and J by 0 bases, with 12 bases left in between. The CDR3 spells CASSPAGSSYNEQFF. The CDR3 coding sequence is TGTGCCAGCAGTCCCGCCGGGAGCTCCTACAATGAGCAGTTCTTC.

The CDR3 DNA follows: TGTGCCAGCAGCCCTCTTCAGGGGGACATTCAGTACTTC. Amino acid sequence: CASSPLQGDIQYF. The chain is built from TRBV5-4 and TRBJ2-4; TRBD1 aligns across 7 bases. The germline V gene has CDR1 SGHNT and CDR2 YYREEE (reference sequence). The V gene end was trimmed by 4 bases and the J gene end by 8 bases; junction bases not matched to a gene: 6. There are 13 residues in the CDR3.

The gene calls are TRBV28 and TRBJ1-1; D gene ambiguous. This CDR3 spans 11 amino acids. With 1 base removed from V and 7 bases from J, the gap between germline ends came to 4 bases. From germline, CDR1 is MDHEN and CDR2 SYDVKM. The CDR3 spells CASSLFSEAFF. The CDR3 DNA sequence: TGTGCCAGCAGTTTATTCAGTGAAGCTTTCTTT.

For this clone: This sample also contains other DNA sequences that code for the same CDR3. The chain links TRBV9 to TRBJ2-3; D remains unclear. The CDR3 totals 13 residues. Looked up from germline, CDR1 is SGDLS and CDR2 is YYNGEE. V gave up 0 bases and J gave up 2 bases, with 4 bases separating them. The CDR3 is CASSVDYTDTQYF. CDR3 sequence (DNA): TGTGCCAGCAGCGTAGACTACACAGATACGCAGTATTTT.

The chain links TRBV28 to TRBJ1-2; 7 bases match TRBD1. Germline V gene sequence: CDR1 MDHEN, CDR2 SYDVKM. The CDR3 is 13 residues long. The junction had 4 bases not matched to a gene; V was cut back by 6 bases and J by 3 bases. CDR3 loop: CASSPDRDYGYTF. The CDR3 region has the DNA TGTGCCAGCAGCCCTGACAGGGACTATGGCTACACCTTC.

The chain couples TRBV7-9 to TRBJ2-1; 9 bases match TRBD2. The CDR3 is 14 amino acids. Germline-derived CDR1 and CDR2 are SEHNR and FQNEAQ (reference sequence). After removal of 5 bases from V and 6 bases from J, the junction contained 5 bases not matched to a gene. The CDR3, as DNA: TGTGCCAGCAGCAGGGCGGGGGGGCCCAATGAGCAGTTCTTC. The encoded protein is CASSRAGGPNEQFF. Together with reference TRBV7-9 and TRBJ2-1, the CDR3 gives the full variable domain: DTGVSQNPRHKITKRGQNVTFRCDPISEHNRLYWYRQTLGQGPEFLTYFQNEAQLEKSRLLSDRFSAERPKGSFSTLEIQRTEQGDSAMYLCASSRAGGPNEQFFGPGTRLTVL.

CDR3 bases: TGTGCCAGCTCACCGCCAGGGGGCACCACAGATACGCAGTATTTT. This codes for CASSPPGGTTDTQYF. The chain links TRBV18 to TRBJ2-3; 8 bases fit TRBD1. The CDR3 runs to 15 residues. Germline loops: CDR1 KGHSH, CDR2 LQKENI. After removal of 3 bases from V and 2 bases from J, the junction contained 4 bases not matched to a gene.

The chain is built from TRBV27 and TRBJ2-3; 8 bases line up with TRBD1. Germline V gives CDR1 MNHEY, CDR2 SMNVEV (reference sequence). This CDR3 spans 13 amino acids. V was pared by 6 bases and J by 2 bases, with 1 base of the junction left unmatched. The CDR3 nucleotides are TGTGCCAGCAGGGGACAGGCCACAGATACGCAGTATTTT. Its protein is CASRGQATDTQYF.

V is TRBV7-9 and J is TRBJ1-2; 10 bases match TRBD1. J gave up 9 bases and V 6 bases, and 10 bases lay outside the gene matches. Germline V CDR1 and CDR2: SEHNR, FQNEAQ (reference sequence). This CDR3 comprises 14 residues. This CDR3 is CASSDRGRFESYTF. In nucleotides, the CDR3 is TGTGCCAGCAGTGACAGGGGGCGCTTCGAAAGCTACACCTTC.

This clone was detected only a few times. The V call is TRBV27, the J call TRBJ1-1; a weak D match, TRBD1 (6 bases). Germline lookup yields CDR1 MNHEY and CDR2 SMNVEV (reference sequence). CDR3 size: 15 residues. The ends were cut back, 1 base at V and 3 bases at J, with 12 bases in the middle. CDR3 region: CASSLFSPGDTEAFF. For the CDR3, the DNA is TGTGCCAGCAGTTTATTCAGTCCAGGGGACACTGAAGCTTTCTTT.

This chain joins TRBV7-2 and TRBJ2-7; tentative D call: TRBD2 (5 bases). The CDR3 sequence is 14 residues long. Trimming pared 5 bases from V and 6 bases from J, leaving 17 bases between. Per germline, CDR1 SGHTA and CDR2 FQGNSA. The CDR3 region has the DNA TGTGCCAGCAGCCCTCGCGGGCCTAGCTCCGAGCAGTACTTC. Protein sequence: CASSPRGPSSEQYF.

This sequence joins TRBV5-4 and TRBJ2-6; TRBD1 matches 10 bases. The V gene end was trimmed by 4 bases and the J gene end by 3 bases; junction bases not matched to a gene: 4. The CDR3 runs to 16 residues. Looked up from germline, CDR1 is SGHNT and CDR2 is YYREEE (reference sequence). The CDR3 bases are TGTGCCAGCAGCCTGGGACAGGGGAATGGGGCCAACGTCCTGACTTTC. It translates to CASSLGQGNGANVLTF.

This chain links TRBV3-1 (or the pseudogene TRBV3-2) with TRBJ2-7, with 7 positions matching TRBD1. The CDR3 spans 13 residues. The V gene's germline CDR1 is LGHDT and CDR2 YNNKEL (reference sequence). Losses at the gene ends were 6 bases for V and 3 bases for J; bases not matched to a gene: 5. CDR3 coding DNA: TGTGCCAGCAGTTTGGGACAGTACTACGAGCAGTACTTC. Translating it yields CASSLGQYYEQYF.

The genes are TRBV5-6 and TRBJ1-2; D ambiguous. The CDR3 runs 15 residues. The V end lost 3 bases, the J end lost 6 bases, and 18 bases lay between the germline ends. The germline CDR1 and CDR2 sequences are SGHDT and YYEEEE. The CDR3 DNA reads as TGTGCCAGCAGCTCACCTCGGACGGGGATACATGGCTACACCTTC. As protein: CASSSPRTGIHGYTF.

The chain uses TRBV15 and TRBJ2-1; TRBD2 matches 9 bases. This CDR3 has 15 amino acids. J gave up 6 bases and V 6 bases, and 9 bases lay outside the gene matches. Germline CDR1 is LNHNV and CDR2 is YYDKDF (reference sequence). The CDR3 DNA reads as TGTGCCACCAGACGGGACTTAGCGGGAGCCAATGAGCAGTTCTTC. Encoded protein: CATRRDLAGANEQFF.